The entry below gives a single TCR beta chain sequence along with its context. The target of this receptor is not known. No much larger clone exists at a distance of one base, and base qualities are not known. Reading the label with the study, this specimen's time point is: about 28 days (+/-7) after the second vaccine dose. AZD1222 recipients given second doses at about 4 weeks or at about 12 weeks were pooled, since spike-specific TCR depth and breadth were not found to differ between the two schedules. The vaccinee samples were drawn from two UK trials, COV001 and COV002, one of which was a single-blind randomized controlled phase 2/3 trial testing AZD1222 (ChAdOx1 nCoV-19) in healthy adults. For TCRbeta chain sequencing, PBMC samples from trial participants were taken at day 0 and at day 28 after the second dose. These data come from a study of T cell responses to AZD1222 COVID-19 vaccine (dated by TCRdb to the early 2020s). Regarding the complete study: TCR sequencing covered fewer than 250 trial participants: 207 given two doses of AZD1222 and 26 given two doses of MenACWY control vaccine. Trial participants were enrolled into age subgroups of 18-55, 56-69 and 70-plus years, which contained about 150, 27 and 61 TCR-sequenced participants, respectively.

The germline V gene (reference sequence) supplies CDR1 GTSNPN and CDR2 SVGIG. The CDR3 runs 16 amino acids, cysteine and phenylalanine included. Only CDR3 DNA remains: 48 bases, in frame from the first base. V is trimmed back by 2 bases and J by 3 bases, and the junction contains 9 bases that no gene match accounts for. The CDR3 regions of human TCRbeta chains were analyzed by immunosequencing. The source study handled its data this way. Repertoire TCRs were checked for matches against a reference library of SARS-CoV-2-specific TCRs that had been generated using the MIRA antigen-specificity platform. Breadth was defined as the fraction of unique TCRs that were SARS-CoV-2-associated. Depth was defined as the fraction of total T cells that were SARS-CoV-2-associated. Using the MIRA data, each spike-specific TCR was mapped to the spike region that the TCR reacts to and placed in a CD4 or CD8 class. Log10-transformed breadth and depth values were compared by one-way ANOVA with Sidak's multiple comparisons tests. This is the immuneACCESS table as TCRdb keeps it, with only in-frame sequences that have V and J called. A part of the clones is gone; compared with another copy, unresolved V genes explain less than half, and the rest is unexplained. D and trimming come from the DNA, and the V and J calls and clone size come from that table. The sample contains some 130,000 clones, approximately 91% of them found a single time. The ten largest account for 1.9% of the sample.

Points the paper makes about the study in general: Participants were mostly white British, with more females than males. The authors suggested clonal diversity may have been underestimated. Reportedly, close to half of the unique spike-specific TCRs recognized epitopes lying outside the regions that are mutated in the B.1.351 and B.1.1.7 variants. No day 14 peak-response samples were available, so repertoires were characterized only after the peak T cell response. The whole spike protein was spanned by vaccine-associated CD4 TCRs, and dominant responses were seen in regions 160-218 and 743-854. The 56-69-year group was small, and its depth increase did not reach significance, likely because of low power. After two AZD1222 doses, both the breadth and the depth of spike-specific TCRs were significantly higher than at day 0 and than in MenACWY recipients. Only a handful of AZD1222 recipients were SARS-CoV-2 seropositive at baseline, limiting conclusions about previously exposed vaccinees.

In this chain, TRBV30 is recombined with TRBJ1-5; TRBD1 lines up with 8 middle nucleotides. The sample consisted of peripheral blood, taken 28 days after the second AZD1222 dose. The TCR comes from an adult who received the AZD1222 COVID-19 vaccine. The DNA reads TGTGCCTGGAGTTTACAGGGGGGCCTCTCCAATCAGCCCCAGCATTTT. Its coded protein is CAWSLQGGLSNQPQHF.